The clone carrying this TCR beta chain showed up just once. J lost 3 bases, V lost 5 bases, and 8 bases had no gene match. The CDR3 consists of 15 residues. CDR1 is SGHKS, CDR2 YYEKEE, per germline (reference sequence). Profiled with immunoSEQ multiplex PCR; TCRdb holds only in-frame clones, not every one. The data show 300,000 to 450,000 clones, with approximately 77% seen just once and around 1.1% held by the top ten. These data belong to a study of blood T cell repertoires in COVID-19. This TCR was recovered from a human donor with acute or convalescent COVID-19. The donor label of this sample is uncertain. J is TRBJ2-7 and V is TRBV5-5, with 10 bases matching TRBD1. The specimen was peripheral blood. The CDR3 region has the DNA TGTGCCAGCAGTCGGGACAGGGGATTTTTCTACGAGCAGTACTTC. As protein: CASSRDRGFFYEQYF.